These T cell receptor beta chains were read from a single sample in a study of tumor-infiltrating lymphocytes in oesophageal squamous cell carcinoma. One entry per CDR3 protein, called by TCRdb with MiXCR from the PCR reads. The profile shows approximately 15,000 distinct CDR3 sequences, under 60% of them singletons. The sample consisted of blood. Receptors were obtained from a male donor with esophageal squamous cell carcinoma. Each CDR3 is given with its conserved first and last residue. A D gene is named only where the DNA matches it firmly. A clone size is listed for some rows: how often the clone was seen (once, few, many), or a class if it is expanded.

>large|TRBV7-3|TRBD2|TRBJ2-3
TGTGCCAGCAGCTTAATGGGGGGGGTTCACGGGAATACGCAGTATTTT
CASSLMGGVHGNTQYF
>.|TRBV7-2|.|TRBJ1-5
TGTGCCAGCAGCCAAGGTGATTCTCAGCCCCAGCATTTT
CASSQGDSQPQHF
>.|TRBV7-2|TRBD1|TRBJ2-1
TGTGCCAGCAGCTTAGTGGTGGGACAGGGTCGGGACAATGAGCAGTTCTTC
CASSLVVGQGRDNEQFF
>.|TRBV7-8|TRBD1|TRBJ2-7
TGTGCCAGCAGTTACCGGACAGGGGCCGCCTACGAGCAGTACTTC
CASSYRTGAAYEQYF
>.|TRBV7-9|TRBD2|TRBJ2-7
TGTGCCAGCAAGTGGGCGGGGGGGCCGTACGAGCAGTACTTC
CASKWAGGPYEQYF
>.|TRBV28|TRBD2|TRBJ2-7
TGTGCCAGCAGTTTCCCCGGGACTAGCGGATACTCCTACAATGAGCAGTACTTC
CASSFPGTSGYSYNEQYF
>.|TRBV6-5|TRBD1|TRBJ2-7
TGTGCCAGCAGTTATTTCCAGGGGGCCTACGAGCAGTACTTC
CASSYFQGAYEQYF
>.|TRBV7-3|.|TRBJ1-2
TGTGCCAGCAGCCTTGGGCCTAACCTCTATGGCTACACCTTC
CASSLGPNLYGYTF
>many|TRBV2|.|TRBJ1-2
TGTGCCAGCAGTGATTTAGGCGGGGGCTCTTACTATGGCTACACCTTC
CASSDLGGGSYYGYTF
>.|TRBV7-3|TRBD2|TRBJ2-5
TGTGCCAGCAGCGAAACTCCGGGACTAGCGGGAAGAGAGACCCAGTACTTC
CASSETPGLAGRETQYF
>medium-sized|TRBV6-1|TRBD2|TRBJ2-3
TGTGCCAGCGCTTCCCTTTATGAGGGAGGGCCAGATACGCAGTATTTT
CASASLYEGGPDTQYF
>medium-sized|TRBV7-8|.|TRBJ2-7
TGTGCCAGCAGCCACCCCACTAGCAACGAAGACAATGAGCAGTACTTC
CASSHPTSNEDNEQYF
>many|TRBV27|.|TRBJ1-3
TGTGCCAGCAGTTCCCTCAGGGAAACTGGAAACACCATATATTTT
CASSSLRETGNTIYF
>many|TRBV5-1|.|TRBJ2-6
TGCGCCAGCAGCTTCGGCAGGGGCTTATTTGGGGCCAACGTCCTGACTTTC
CASSFGRGLFGANVLTF
>.|TRBV7-2|TRBD1|TRBJ2-7
TGTGCCAGCAGCCGCGGAAAGGGGGCAAATTCCTGGCAGTACTTC
CASSRGKGANSWQYF
>medium-sized|TRBV6-6|.|TRBJ1-1
TGTGCCAGCAGTTACTCGAGAGATGGGGCTGGGAGCACTGAAGCTTTCTTT
CASSYSRDGAGSTEAFF
>once|TRBV7-6|.|TRBJ2-2
TGTGCCAGCAGCAGATGGGCAGCAGAAAACACCGGGGAGCTGTTTTTT
CASSRWAAENTGELFF
>.|TRBV7-2|.|TRBJ2-7
TGTGTCAGCAGCTTAGAGTTATCCTACGAGCAGTACTTC
CVSSLELSYEQYF
>.|TRBV7-6|TRBD1|TRBJ2-1
TGTGCCAGCAGCTTAGTTACGGGACAGGGACACTACAATGAGCAGTTCTTC
CASSLVTGQGHYNEQFF
>many|TRBV19|TRBD2|TRBJ2-7
TGTGCCAGTAGTAGGACTAGCGGGAGTCTCGAGCAGTACTTC
CASSRTSGSLEQYF
>many|TRBV10-2|TRBD1|TRBJ2-6
TGCGCCAGCAGCTCGGGACAGGGGGTCTCTGGGGCCAACGTCCTGACTTTC
CASSSGQGVSGANVLTF
>.|TRBV11-2|.|TRBJ2-3
TGTGCCAGCAGCCGGACCCTCCCAGATACGCAGTATTTT
CASSRTLPDTQYF
>.|TRBV6-6|.|TRBJ1-2
TGTGCCAGCAGTTACTCCAGGGGTTATGGCTACACCTTC
CASSYSRGYGYTF
>.|TRBV28|.|TRBJ2-7
TGTGCCAGCAGTCCCCACCCTTGGACGGGCACCTACGAGCAGTACTTC
CASSPHPWTGTYEQYF
>.|TRBV7-8|.|TRBJ2-6
TGTGCCAGCAGCGCCAGGGTTAAGGCTGGGGCCAACGTCCTGACTTTC
CASSARVKAGANVLTF
>.|TRBV7-3|TRBD1|TRBJ1-4
TGTGCCAGCAGCCGGGACAGGTTTTTT
CASSRDRFF
>few|TRBV12-3/TRBV12-4|.|TRBJ2-5
TGTGCCAGCAGTTTAAGGCACCTCCAAGAGACCCAGTACTTC
CASSLRHLQETQYF
>few|TRBV7-6|.|TRBJ2-1
TGTGCCAGCAGCTTAGCTATAGGGAGACGACAGTTCTTC
CASSLAIGRRQFF
>many|TRBV19|.|TRBJ2-6
TGTGCCAGTAGCATATTTACAGCCTCTGGGGCCAACGTCCTGACTTTC
CASSIFTASGANVLTF
>.|TRBV6-2/TRBV6-3|.|TRBJ2-1
TGTGCCAGTCGAAAGGGCAATGAGCAGTTCTTC
CASRKGNEQFF
>large|TRBV7-2|TRBD2|TRBJ2-5
TGTGCCAGCAGCTTAGGAACGGGACTAGCGGGAGGGAGGGAGACCCAGTACTTC
CASSLGTGLAGGRETQYF
>.|TRBV7-9|.|TRBJ1-1
TGTGCCAGCAGCTTAGCGGTCCTCCCTGAAGCTTTCTTT
CASSLAVLPEAFF
>.|TRBV27|TRBD1|TRBJ2-7
TGTGCCAGCAGTTCAGGGACAGCTTCCTACGAGCAGTACTTC
CASSSGTASYEQYF
>medium-sized|TRBV12-3/TRBV12-4|TRBD2|TRBJ2-3
TGTGCCAGCAGTTTTGGCTGGCGACTAGCGGGAGGAACGACTACTAGCACAGATACGCAGTATTTT
CASSFGWRLAGGTTTSTDTQYF
>.|TRBV7-9|.|TRBJ2-7
TGTGCCAGCAGCTTTAAAGCCTACGAGCAGTACTTC
CASSFKAYEQYF
>.|TRBV28|.|TRBJ1-2
TGTGCCAGCACCGGACAGACTAACTATGGCTACACCTTC
CASTGQTNYGYTF
>.|TRBV7-6|TRBD1|TRBJ2-7
TGTGCCAGCAGCTTTTCGGGACAGGGGGCCTACGAGCAGTACTTC
CASSFSGQGAYEQYF
>few|TRBV7-2|TRBD2|TRBJ2-5
TGTGCCAGCAGCTTTATTAGCGGGACTCAAGAGACCCAGTACTTC
CASSFISGTQETQYF
>.|TRBV12-3/TRBV12-4|TRBD1|TRBJ2-6
TGTGCCAGCAGTTTCGGGACAGGGTATGGGGCCAACGTCCTGACTTTC
CASSFGTGYGANVLTF
>.|TRBV7-2|.|TRBJ1-1
TGTGCCAGCAGCCCACGGGGCAGCTCTAACACTGAAGCTTTCTTT
CASSPRGSSNTEAFF
>few|TRBV7-2|.|TRBJ2-7
TGTGCCAGCAGCTTAGGCCGTAACAGGGTCCTCGAGCAGTACTTC
CASSLGRNRVLEQYF
>.|TRBV12-3/TRBV12-4|.|TRBJ2-5
TGTGCCAGCAGACCCAACAGGGCTGGTGAGACCCAGTACTTC
CASRPNRAGETQYF
>.|TRBV5-1|TRBD2|TRBJ2-1
TGCGCCAGCAGCTTGGCTAGCGGGGGGGCCTTGAATGAGCAGTTCTTC
CASSLASGGALNEQFF
>.|TRBV6-1|TRBD2|TRBJ2-1
TGTGCCAGCAGTGAATCCGTGACTAGCGGGATCCGGAGCTCCTACAATGAGCAGTTCTTC
CASSESVTSGIRSSYNEQFF
>many|TRBV28|.|TRBJ2-3
TGTGCCAGCAGTTTCCGGAGCGCCCACACAGATACGCAGTATTTT
CASSFRSAHTDTQYF
>medium-sized|TRBV6-1|TRBD1|TRBJ2-5
TGTGCCAGCAGTAAGGGACAGCCGGGGTACCAAGAGACCCAGTACTTC
CASSKGQPGYQETQYF
>.|TRBV7-6|TRBD1|TRBJ2-3
TGTGCCAGCAGTAGCGGACAGGGGGTGATCACAGATACGCAGTATTTT
CASSSGQGVITDTQYF
>many|TRBV5-5|.|TRBJ1-6
TGTGCCAGCAGCTTGTCGGGAGGCCCGAATTCACCCCTCCACTTT
CASSLSGGPNSPLHF
>medium-sized|TRBV6-1|TRBD1|TRBJ1-5
TGTGCCAGCAGTCCCCGGACAGGGGGCGTTCAGCCCCAGCATTTT
CASSPRTGGVQPQHF
>.|TRBV6-1|TRBD1|TRBJ2-4
TGTGCCAGCATTAAGGACAGGGGGCCTAGCATTCAGTACTTC
CASIKDRGPSIQYF
>many|TRBV4-1|.|TRBJ2-7
TGCGCCAGCAGCCAATACTACTACGAGCAGTACTTC
CASSQYYYEQYF
>.|TRBV7-9|TRBD2|TRBJ2-1
TGTGCCAGCAGCTCCCTGGGGCTAGCGGGAGGTTACAATGAGCAGTTCTTC
CASSSLGLAGGYNEQFF
>few|TRBV7-6|.|TRBJ2-5
TGTGCCAGCAGCTTACAGGTCCGGAGAGAGACCCAGTACTTC
CASSLQVRRETQYF
>.|TRBV7-3|.|TRBJ1-1
TGTGCCAGCAGCCCGGAAGCAATGAACACTGAAGCTTTCTTT
CASSPEAMNTEAFF
>few|TRBV7-2|.|TRBJ2-5
TGTGCCAGCAGCTCGACGCGGGGAGTCCAAGAGACCCAGTACTTC
CASSSTRGVQETQYF
>.|TRBV6-6|TRBD1|TRBJ2-1
TGTGCCAGCAGTTACTTCGGACAGGACAATGAGCAGTTCTTC
CASSYFGQDNEQFF
>.|TRBV7-2|.|TRBJ2-5
TGTGCCAGCAGCTTACAGGGGGGTGGAGAGACCCAGTACTTC
CASSLQGGGETQYF
>.|TRBV28|.|TRBJ1-5
TGTGCCAGCAGTCCCCAGGGTTTGCAGGGTAGCAATCAGCCCCAGCATTTT
CASSPQGLQGSNQPQHF
>.|TRBV7-9|.|TRBJ1-1
TGTGCCAGCAGCCTAAGTGGGGGGGGGACACTTGAAGCTTTCTTT
CASSLSGGGTLEAFF
>.|TRBV11-2|.|TRBJ1-5
TGTGCCAGCAGCCTCAAATGGGATCAGCCCCAGCATTTT
CASSLKWDQPQHF